These 3 T cell receptor beta chains share one sample of origin, sequenced in a study of beta chain features in type 1 diabetes. The authors reverse transcribed all of the isolated RNA, so sequencing captured expressed TCRB transcripts. Measured with immunoSEQ multiplex PCR; TCRdb has only the in-frame clones, and not every one. The sample includes around 250,000 clones, roughly 30% of them seen just once. The sample was central memory CD4+ T cells from blood. Receptor source: a young man in good health.

At least ten counts were recorded for this clone. The CDR3 loop reads CASSAPGTDEQYF. CDR3 coding DNA: TGTGCCAGCAGCGCCCCCGGGACTGACGAGCAGTACTTC. The rearrangement uses TRBV7-2 and TRBJ2-7; a weak D match, TRBD2 (6 bases). This CDR3 is built from 13 residues. V lost 5 bases and J lost 5, with 13 bases in between. Germline V gene data show CDR1 as SGHTA and CDR2 as FQGNSA.

The rearrangement links TRBV4-1 to TRBJ2-5; perhaps TRBD1 as D (6 bases). This CDR3 has 16 residues. Trimming removed 4 bases from V and 5 bases from J, with 20 bases in between. Germline loops: CDR1 MGHRA, CDR2 YSYEKL. The CDR3 loop is CASSRNAGATRETQYF. The CDR3 DNA reads TGCGCCAGCAGCCGGAACGCAGGGGCCACTCGGGAGACCCAGTACTTC.

The CDR3 nucleotides read TGTGCCAGCAGCTCCCCGGGACTTGAGCAGTATTTT. This codes for CASSSPGLEQYF. The rearrangement uses TRBV7-2 and TRBJ2-3, with D tentatively TRBD2 (6 bases). The V gene's germline CDR1 is SGHTA and CDR2 FQGNSA. The V and J ends lost 4 bases and 11 bases respectively, with 13 bases between them. This CDR3 contains 12 residues.